This paragraph covers one T cell receptor beta chain sequence. Generated by immunoSEQ multiplex PCR, the TCRdb table keeps only in-frame clones and is missing some. The table shows about 250,000 clones, with 70% to 90% occurring only once. The data stem from a study of blood T cell repertoires in COVID-19. The V gene end was trimmed by 4 bases and the J gene end by 3 bases; junction bases not matched to a gene: 7. Germline values: CDR1 LGHDT, CDR2 YNNKEL (reference sequence). The CDR3 covers 15 residues. Sample: peripheral blood. The J gene is TRBJ1-2, the V gene TRBV3-1 (or the pseudogene TRBV3-2); 8 bases map to TRBD1. This sequence originates from a man at least 80 years old with acute or convalescent COVID-19. DNA for the CDR3: TGTGCCAGCAGCCCGACAGGGGATCAACACTATGGCTACACCTTC. Protein product: CASSPTGDQHYGYTF.